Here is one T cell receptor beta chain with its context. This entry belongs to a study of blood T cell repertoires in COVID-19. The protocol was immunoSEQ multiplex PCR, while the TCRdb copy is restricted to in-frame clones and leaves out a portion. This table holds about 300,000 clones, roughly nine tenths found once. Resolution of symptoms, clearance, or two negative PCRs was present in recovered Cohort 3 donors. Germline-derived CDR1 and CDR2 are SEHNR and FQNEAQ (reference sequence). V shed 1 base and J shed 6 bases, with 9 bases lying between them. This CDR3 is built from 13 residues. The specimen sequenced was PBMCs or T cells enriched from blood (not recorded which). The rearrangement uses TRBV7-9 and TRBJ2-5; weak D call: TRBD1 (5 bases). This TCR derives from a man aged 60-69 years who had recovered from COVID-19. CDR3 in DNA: TGTGCCAGCAGCTTAGAGGGGCGGAAGACCCAGTACTTC. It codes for CASSLEGRKTQYF.